One and the same sample provided the 5 T cell receptor beta chains below, sequenced in a study of T-cell memory formation after mild COVID-19. In TCRdb, the 5' RACE reads were re-called with MiXCR into one record per CDR3 protein. In the table there are a few hundred thousand distinct CDR3 sequences, less than 25% of which are singletons. Sequenced sample: PBMCs or a T cell subset sorted from them (not recorded which). The source is an adult woman who had mild COVID-19 (a few samples of this study predate the infection). Cell type and time point are not known.

This clonotype was counted only a few times. The chain links TRBV18 to TRBJ2-1, with D possibly TRBD1 on 5 matching bases. The CDR3 sequence is 14 residues long. CDR1 and CDR2 (germline): KGHSH, LQKENI. The germline V and J ends were trimmed by 3 bases and 6 bases, with 12 bases remaining between them. The CDR3 loop is CASSPIGATNEQFF. The CDR3, as DNA: TGTGCCAGCTCACCTATAGGGGCCACCAATGAGCAGTTCTTC.

V usage is TRBV4-3 and J usage is TRBJ2-4, with 7 bases aligning to TRBD2. The junction had 11 bases not matched to a gene; V was cut back by 4 bases and J by 8 bases. Germline V gene lookup returns CDR1 LGHNA and CDR2 YSLEER. The CDR3 has 15 residues. The CDR3 reads CASSPRLAGSHIQYF. CDR3 DNA: TGCGCCAGCAGCCCTCGACTAGCAGGCTCCCACATTCAGTACTTC.

CDR3: CSARSGGKSYEQYF. The CDR3 nucleotides are TGCAGTGCTAGAAGCGGAGGCAAGTCCTACGAGCAGTACTTC. V usage is TRBV20-1 and J usage is TRBJ2-7, with D possibly being TRBD2 (5 bases). Germline lookup yields CDR1 DFQATT and CDR2 SNEGSKA (reference sequence). The CDR3 totals 14 residues. Deletions cut 2 bases from V and 1 base from J, with 12 bases between.

This clonotype was seen a handful of times. The rearrangement joins TRBV6-6 to TRBJ2-1; TRBD2 might be the D (5 bases). Germline CDR1 MNHNY, CDR2 SVGAGI (reference sequence). Trimming stripped 6 bases from V and 7 bases from J, with 16 bases between. The CDR3 has 14 residues. CDR3 protein: CASSLLNGVNEQFF. The CDR3 nucleotides read TGTGCCAGCAGCCTACTCAACGGGGTAAATGAGCAGTTCTTC.

This clonotype was observed at least ten times. The chain is built from TRBV28 and TRBJ2-7, with 8 bases aligning to TRBD1. The CDR3 has 16 amino acids. The germline V gene has CDR1 MDHEN and CDR2 SYDVKM. V lost 5 bases, J lost 6 bases, and 15 bases stayed unmatched. The CDR3 DNA follows: TGTGCCAGCAGTCCCCAAGGGCTTCAGGGGGCAGGCGAGCAGTACTTC. It specifies CASSPQGLQGAGEQYF.